This T cell receptor (beta chain) came from a study of response to subunit inactivated influenza vaccine. This clonotype was detected a few times. Its antigen is not identified. General study results and limits: The study's authors posited that every seasonal influenza vaccination enlists few new T cells.

This CDR3 has 14 residues. V lost 1 base and J 2 bases, leaving 6 bases between the germline ends. TCRdb processed the RT-PCR reads anew with MiXCR; each CDR3 protein has one entry. The top ten clones hold 11% of a sample with a few hundred thousand distinct CDR3 sequences, approximately 15% of them seen once. The clonotype comes from a man in his fifties who received an inactivated influenza vaccine. Sequencing used PBMCs from blood, obtained roughly 12 days after vaccination. V usage is TRBV12-3 or TRBV12-4 and J usage is TRBJ2-1; no clear D. CDR3 in DNA: TGTGCCAGCAGTTTAGATCCCGCCTACAATGAGCAGTTCTTC. The encoded protein is CASSLDPAYNEQFF.